The rows below give T cell receptor beta chains drawn from one sample of a study of vaccination effects on CD4 cells after COVID-19. These TCRs are of unknown antigen specificity. TCRdb keeps only in-frame clones here, not all; method: immunoSEQ multiplex PCR. The top ten clones hold around 5% of a sample with under 65,000 clones, around three quarters of them seen once. This sample comprised CD4+ T cells from PBMCs cultured with HIV peptides, obtained before COVID-19 vaccination. Receptors originate from a human donor who had a prior SARS-CoV-2 infection. CDR3s leave out the opening cysteine and the closing phenylalanine or tryptophan. D genes are given only for firm matches. Rows give clone size only sometimes, using once, few, many, or a class for an expanded clone.

j_call cdr3_length v_call clone_size d_call cdr3_aa
TRBJ1-2 11 TRBV2 NA TRBD1 ASSGDRNYGYT
TRBJ2-2 16 TRBV27 NA NA ASSLNILRQVDTGELF
TRBJ2-5 9 TRBV2 NA NA ASSRQETQY
TRBJ1-2 12 TRBV24-1 NA TRBD1 ATSMTGLYYGYT
TRBJ2-1 11 TRBV3-1/TRBV3-2 NA NA ASSPYSYNEQF
TRBJ1-2 13 TRBV7-2 NA NA ASSLVVRVNYGYT
TRBJ2-7 11 TRBV27 NA NA ASSFVGTYEQY
TRBJ2-5 13 TRBV11-2 NA TRBD2 ASTPGAGGEETQY
TRBJ2-1 12 TRBV5-6 NA NA ASSFTGPYNEQF
TRBJ2-1 14 TRBV7-9 NA NA ASSVWSRGSYNEQF
TRBJ1-1 12 TRBV7-2 NA NA ASSLGAASTEAF
TRBJ2-1 12 TRBV10-3 NA NA AIGSGQRVNEQF
TRBJ2-3 14 TRBV18 NA NA ASSPGMQTSTDTQY
TRBJ2-2 11 TRBV6-5 few NA ASSFQVAGELF
TRBJ2-7 15 TRBV4-2 NA NA ASSPSLPGWGTYEQY
TRBJ1-1 11 TRBV2 NA NA ASSAQGNTEAF
TRBJ2-7 13 TRBV6-5 NA TRBD1 ASSYSGTGDYEQY
TRBJ1-6 13 TRBV7-9 few NA ASSSGPPKVSPLH
TRBJ1-5 8 TRBV12-3/TRBV12-4 NA NA AFGEQPQH
TRBJ1-3 14 TRBV6-5 NA NA ASSYGSVPSGNTIY
TRBJ2-1 17 TRBV3-1/TRBV3-2 NA TRBD2 ASSQEKAIAGGSYNEQF
TRBJ2-1 14 TRBV19 NA NA ASTPLGPGPNNEQF
TRBJ2-2 16 TRBV4-3 NA TRBD1 ASSQLTGGHIYTGELF
TRBJ1-5 17 TRBV6-1 NA NA ASSEAWDTKGYSNQPQH
TRBJ1-2 10 TRBV2 NA NA ASIDGNYGYT
TRBJ2-7 10 TRBV11-2 NA TRBD2 ASSFQGLAED
TRBJ2-3 11 TRBV6-5 NA NA ALGGGKTDTQY
TRBJ1-2 12 TRBV5-1 few TRBD1 ASSPDRGVYGYT
TRBJ2-7 11 TRBV7-2 once NA ASSLRASYEQY
TRBJ2-3 11 TRBV7-7 NA NA ASSLLDTDTQY
TRBJ1-1 8 TRBV29-1 few NA SATGIAAF
TRBJ1-2 11 TRBV7-9 NA NA ASSLDAGYGYT